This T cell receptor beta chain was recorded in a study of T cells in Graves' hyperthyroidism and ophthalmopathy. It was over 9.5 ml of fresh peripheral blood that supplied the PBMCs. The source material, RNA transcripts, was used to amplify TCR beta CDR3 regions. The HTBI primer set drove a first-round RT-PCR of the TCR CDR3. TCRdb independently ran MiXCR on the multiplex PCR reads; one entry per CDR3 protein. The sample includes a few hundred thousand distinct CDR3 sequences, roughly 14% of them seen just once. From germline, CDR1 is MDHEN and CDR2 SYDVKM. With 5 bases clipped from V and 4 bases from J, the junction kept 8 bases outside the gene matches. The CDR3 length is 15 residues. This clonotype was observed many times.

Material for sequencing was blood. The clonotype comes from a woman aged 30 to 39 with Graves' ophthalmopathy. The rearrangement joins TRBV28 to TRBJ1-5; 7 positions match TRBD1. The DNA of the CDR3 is TGTGCCAGCAGTCACCGACAGGGAGGGAATCAGCCCCAGCATTTT. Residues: CASSHRQGGNQPQHF.